One and the same sample provided the 4 T cell receptor beta chains below, sequenced in a study of T-cell reconstitution after alpha-beta-depleted transplantation in children. The TCRbeta library was prepared with unique molecular identifiers. TCRdb recomputed calls from the PCR reads with MiXCR, one row per CDR3 protein. Counted here are about 580,000 distinct CDR3 sequences, 25% to 30% occurring once; the ten biggest clones make up around 36%. This material consisted of PBMCs, taken before TCRalphabeta/CD19-depleted stem cell transplant. The receptor source for this set is a boy younger than two with Wiskott-Aldrich syndrome, due to receive a stem cell transplant.

This clonotype has a count of ten or more. V gene TRBV12-3 or TRBV12-4 combines with J gene TRBJ2-1; D is ambiguous. CDR3 length: 12 residues. V was shortened by 5 bases and J by 5 bases, with 7 bases between the two germline ends. The CDR3 DNA reads as TGTGCCAGCAGTGTCTCAAACAATGAGCAGTTCTTC. Protein: CASSVSNNEQFF.

The chain has TRBV20-1 and TRBJ2-5; 12 positions match TRBD2. V was pared by 7 bases and J by 3 bases, with 3 bases of the junction left unmatched. Germline loops: CDR1 DFQATT, CDR2 SNEGSKA (reference sequence). CDR3 length equals 13 residues. As DNA, the CDR3 is TGCAGTGGAAGACTAGCGGGAGAAGAGACCCAGTACTTC. This sequence encodes CSGRLAGEETQYF.

This clonotype appeared many times. The V call is TRBV5-1, the J call TRBJ2-1; no firm D call. The CDR3 runs to 13 residues. Trimming stripped 0 bases from V and 2 bases from J, with 3 bases between. From germline, CDR1 is SGHRS and CDR2 YFSETQ. In DNA, the CDR3 is TGCGCCAGCAGCTTGGCCCCCTACAATGAGCAGTTCTTC. Amino acids: CASSLAPYNEQFF.

This clonotype turned up a few times. The chain has TRBV7-2 and TRBJ2-3; TRBD2 matches 12 bases. V lost 0 bases, J lost 4 bases, and 5 bases stayed unmatched. The CDR3 has 17 amino acids. The germline CDR1 and CDR2 sequences are SGHTA and FQGNSA. CDR3 bases: TGTGCCAGCAGCTTAGCGGTCGGACTAGCGGGATCAGATACGCAGTATTTT. Protein sequence: CASSLAVGLAGSDTQYF.